Presented here are 3 T cell receptor beta chains from one specimen sequenced in a study of neurological immune-mediated disorders. TCRdb fed the 5' RACE reads into MiXCR, producing one record per CDR3 protein. The sample has tens of thousands of distinct CDR3 sequences, approximately 14% seen once. What was sequenced was PBMCs. The receptors derive from a woman between 50 and 59 years old with HTLV-1-associated myelopathy (HAM/TSP).

This clonotype appeared many times. The rearrangement uses TRBV7-6 and TRBJ2-2; 9 nucleotides align to TRBD1. CDR1 and CDR2 (germline): SGHVS, FNYEAQ. The V gene end was trimmed by 3 bases and the J gene end by 3 bases; junction bases not matched to a gene: 11. The length of the CDR3 is 18 residues. This CDR3 is CASSFVIQDRGDTGELFF. CDR3 bases: TGTGCCAGCAGCTTCGTTATCCAGGACAGGGGAGACACCGGGGAGCTGTTTTTT.

This clonotype was detected ten times or more. V usage is TRBV28 and J usage is TRBJ2-1, with D perhaps TRBD1 or TRBD2 (6 bases each). CDR3 size: 15 residues. V lost 7 bases and J 0 bases, leaving 13 bases between the germline ends. The germline V gene encodes CDR1 MDHEN and CDR2 SYDVKM. CDR3 sequence reads: CASMWGASSYNEQFF. The CDR3 DNA follows: TGTGCCAGCATGTGGGGGGCAAGCTCCTACAATGAGCAGTTCTTC.

This clonotype has ten or more counts. The genes are TRBV6-5 and TRBJ2-3; possibly TRBD2 for D (5 bases). Germline lookup yields CDR1 MNHEY and CDR2 SVGAGI. The CDR3 has 14 amino acids. V was clipped by 7 bases and J by 3 bases, with 14 bases between them. In DNA, the CDR3 is TGTGCCAGCACCAACGGGATACAAACAGATACGCAGTATTTT. Encoded protein: CASTNGIQTDTQYF.